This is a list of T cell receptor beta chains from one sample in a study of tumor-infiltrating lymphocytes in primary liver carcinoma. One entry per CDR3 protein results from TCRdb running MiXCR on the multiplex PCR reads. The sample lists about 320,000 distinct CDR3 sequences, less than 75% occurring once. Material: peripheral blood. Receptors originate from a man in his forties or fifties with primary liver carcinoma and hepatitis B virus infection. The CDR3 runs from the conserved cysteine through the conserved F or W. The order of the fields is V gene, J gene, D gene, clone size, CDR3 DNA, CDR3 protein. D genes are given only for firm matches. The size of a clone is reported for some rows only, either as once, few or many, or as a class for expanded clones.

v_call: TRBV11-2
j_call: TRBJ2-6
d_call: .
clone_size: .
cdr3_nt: TGTGCCAGCAACTTATCTTCAGGGATTGGGGCCAACGTCCTGACTTTC
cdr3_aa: CASNLSSGIGANVLTF

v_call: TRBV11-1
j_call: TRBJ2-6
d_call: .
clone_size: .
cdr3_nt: TGTGCCAACATCTTAGGTTCCTCTGGGGCCAACGTCCTGACTTTC
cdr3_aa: CANILGSSGANVLTF

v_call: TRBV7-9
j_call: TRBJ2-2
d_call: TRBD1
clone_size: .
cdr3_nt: TGTGCCAGCAGCACCACAGGGGCTACCGGGGAGCAGTTTTTT
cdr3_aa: CASSTTGATGEQFF

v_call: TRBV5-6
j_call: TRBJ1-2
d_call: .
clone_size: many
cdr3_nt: TGTGCCAGCAGCTTGCGGCAGAACTATGGCTACACCTTC
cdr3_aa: CASSLRQNYGYTF

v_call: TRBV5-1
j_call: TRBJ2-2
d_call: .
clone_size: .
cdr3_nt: TGCGCCAGCAGCTTCCAGTCGAACACCGAGGAGCTGTTTTTT
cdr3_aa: CASSFQSNTEELFF

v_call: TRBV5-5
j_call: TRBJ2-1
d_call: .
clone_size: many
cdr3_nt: TGTGCCAGCAGCTCGGAAGACAACAATGAGCAGTTCTTC
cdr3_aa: CASSSEDNNEQFF

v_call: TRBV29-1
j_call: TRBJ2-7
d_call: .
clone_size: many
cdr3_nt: TGCAGCGTTGAGAGAGGGGCCCCTACTTACGAGCAGTACTTC
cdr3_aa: CSVERGAPTYEQYF

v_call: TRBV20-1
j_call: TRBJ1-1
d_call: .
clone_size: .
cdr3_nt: TGCAGTGCTAGTCGGGCCGTCACTGAAGCTTTCTTT
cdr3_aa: CSASRAVTEAFF

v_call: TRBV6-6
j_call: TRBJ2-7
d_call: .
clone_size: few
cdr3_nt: TGTGCCAGCAGGTCAGGGTACGAGCAGTACTTC
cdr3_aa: CASRSGYEQYF

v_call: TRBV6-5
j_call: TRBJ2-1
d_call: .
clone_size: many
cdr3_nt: TGTGCCAGCAGGGGGGAAGGGTGGGGGAATGAGCAGTTCTTC
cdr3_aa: CASRGEGWGNEQFF

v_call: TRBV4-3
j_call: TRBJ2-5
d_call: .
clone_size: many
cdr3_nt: TGCGCCAGCAGCCAAGAAAGGTCGTACCAAGAGACCCAGTACTTC
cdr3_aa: CASSQERSYQETQYF

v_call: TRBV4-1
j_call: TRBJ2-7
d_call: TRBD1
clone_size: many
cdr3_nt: TGCGCCAGCAGCCGGGACAGGGAGTACGAGCAGTACTTC
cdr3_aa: CASSRDREYEQYF

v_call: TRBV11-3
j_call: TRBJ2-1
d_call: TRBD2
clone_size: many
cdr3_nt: TGTGCCAGCAGCCGGACTAGCGGGAATGAGCAGTTCTTC
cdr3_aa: CASSRTSGNEQFF

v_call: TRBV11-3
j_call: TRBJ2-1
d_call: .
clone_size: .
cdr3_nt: TGTGCCAGCAGCGAGAACGATGGGGGTGAGCAGTTCTTC
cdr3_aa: CASSENDGGEQFF

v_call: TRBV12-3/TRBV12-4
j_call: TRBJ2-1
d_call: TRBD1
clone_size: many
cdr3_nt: TGTGCCAGCAGTTCACAGGGGGTTGGTGAGCAGTTCTTC
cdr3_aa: CASSSQGVGEQFF

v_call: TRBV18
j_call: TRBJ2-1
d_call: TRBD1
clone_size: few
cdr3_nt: TGTGCCAGCTCGCTCGACAGGGTCAATGAGCAGTTCTTC
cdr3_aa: CASSLDRVNEQFF

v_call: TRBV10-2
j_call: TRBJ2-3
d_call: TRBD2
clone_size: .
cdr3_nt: TGCGCCAGCAGCAAGTCAAAAGCGGGAGTGGATACGCAGTATTTT
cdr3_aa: CASSKSKAGVDTQYF

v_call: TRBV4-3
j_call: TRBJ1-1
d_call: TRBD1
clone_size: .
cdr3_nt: TGCGCCAGTAGACAAGATCTTTGGGGACAGCCTTTCTTT
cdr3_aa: CASRQDLWGQPFF

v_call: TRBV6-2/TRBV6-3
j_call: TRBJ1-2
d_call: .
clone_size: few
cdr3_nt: TGTGCCAACAGTTACTGGTCGGGATCCGTTTATGGCTACACCTTC
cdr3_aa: CANSYWSGSVYGYTF

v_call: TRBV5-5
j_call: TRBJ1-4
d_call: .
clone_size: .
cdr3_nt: TGTGCCAACAGCTTTCGAACAGATGAAAAACTGTTTTTT
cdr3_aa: CANSFRTDEKLFF

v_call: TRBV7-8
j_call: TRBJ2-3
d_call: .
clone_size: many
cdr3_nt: TGTGCCAGCAGCTTAGACGCGGGCGGGAAGGGCCCCACAGATACGCAGTATTTT
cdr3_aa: CASSLDAGGKGPTDTQYF

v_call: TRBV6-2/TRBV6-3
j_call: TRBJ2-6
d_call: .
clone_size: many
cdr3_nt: TGTGCCAGCATCAACCCTGGGGCCAACGTCCTGACTTTC
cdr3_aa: CASINPGANVLTF

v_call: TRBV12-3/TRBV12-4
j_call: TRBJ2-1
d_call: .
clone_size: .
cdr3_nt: TGTGCCAGCAGCTTAACCGGGACGACCTACAATGAGCAGTTCTTC
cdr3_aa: CASSLTGTTYNEQFF

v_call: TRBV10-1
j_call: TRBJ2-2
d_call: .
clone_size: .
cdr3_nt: TGCGCCAGCAGTCCTAGGAGCGGGTTATCCACCGGGGAGCTGTTTTTT
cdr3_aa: CASSPRSGLSTGELFF

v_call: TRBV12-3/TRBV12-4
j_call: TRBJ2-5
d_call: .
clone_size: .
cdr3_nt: TGTGCCAGCAGTTTAGTAGTGGGAGAGACCCAGTACTTT
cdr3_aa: CASSLVVGETQYF

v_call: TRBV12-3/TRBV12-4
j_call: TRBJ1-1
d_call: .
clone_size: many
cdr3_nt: TGTGCCAGCAGTTTAGATTACGGGGAAGCTTTCTTT
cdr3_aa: CASSLDYGEAFF

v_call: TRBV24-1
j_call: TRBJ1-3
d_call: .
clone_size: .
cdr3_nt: TGTGCCACCAGTGATCCCAGGGTTTCTGGAAACACCATATATTTT
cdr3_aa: CATSDPRVSGNTIYF

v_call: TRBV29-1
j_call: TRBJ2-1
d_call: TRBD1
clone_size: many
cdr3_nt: TGCAGCGCACGACAGGGGTCCTACAATGAGCAGTTCTTC
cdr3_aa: CSARQGSYNEQFF

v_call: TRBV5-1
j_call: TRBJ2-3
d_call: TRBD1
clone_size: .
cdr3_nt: TGCGCCAGCAGCTCGGCCCCGCCGGGACAGGGCCCTGAGGATACGCAGTATTTT
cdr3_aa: CASSSAPPGQGPEDTQYF

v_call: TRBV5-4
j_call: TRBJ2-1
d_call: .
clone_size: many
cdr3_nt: TGTGCCAGCAGCTTGTGGGGGCGTGCGGGTGAGCAGTTCTTC
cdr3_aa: CASSLWGRAGEQFF

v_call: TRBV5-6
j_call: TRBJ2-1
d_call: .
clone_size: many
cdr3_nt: TGTGCCAGCAGCTTGGTCGAAGGGGAGCAGTTCTTC
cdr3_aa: CASSLVEGEQFF

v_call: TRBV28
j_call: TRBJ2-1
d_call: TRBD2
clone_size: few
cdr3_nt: TGTGCCAGCAGGGGGACTAGCGGACTCGATGAGCAGTTCTTC
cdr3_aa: CASRGTSGLDEQFF

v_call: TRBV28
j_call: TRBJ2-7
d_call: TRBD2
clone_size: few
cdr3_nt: TGTGCCAGCAGTCGGACTAGCGGGAGCAACGAGCAGTACTTC
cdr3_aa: CASSRTSGSNEQYF

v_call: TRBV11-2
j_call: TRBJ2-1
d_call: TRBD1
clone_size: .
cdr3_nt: TGTGCCAGCAGCTCTCCTAAGGGACAGGGGGGACTCAAAGAGCAGTTCTTC
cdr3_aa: CASSSPKGQGGLKEQFF

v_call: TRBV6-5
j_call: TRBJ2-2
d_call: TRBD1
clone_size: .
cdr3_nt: TGTGCCAGCAGTTACTTCCCGGGACAGAGGAAAGGGGAGCTGTTTTTT
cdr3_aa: CASSYFPGQRKGELFF

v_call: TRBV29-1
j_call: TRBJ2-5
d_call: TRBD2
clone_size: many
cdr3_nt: TGCAGCGTTGATAGTGGCGGGAGGGGCGAGACCCAGTACTTC
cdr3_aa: CSVDSGGRGETQYF

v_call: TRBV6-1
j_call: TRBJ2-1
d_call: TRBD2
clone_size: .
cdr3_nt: TGTGTCGGGTTAGCGGGAGAATTTAGCCATGAGCGGTCCTTC
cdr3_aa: CVGLAGEFSHERSF

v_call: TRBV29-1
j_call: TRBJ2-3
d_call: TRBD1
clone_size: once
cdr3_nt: TGCGGCTCCACAGGGGGCGGCACAGATACGCAATATTTT
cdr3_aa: CGSTGGGTDTQYF

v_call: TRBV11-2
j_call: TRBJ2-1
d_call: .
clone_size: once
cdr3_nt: TGTGTCAGCAGCCTTAGCGGACATGGGTCCTACAATGAACAGTTCTTC
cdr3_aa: CVSSLSGHGSYNEQFF

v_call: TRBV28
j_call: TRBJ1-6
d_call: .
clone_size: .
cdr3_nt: TGTGCCAGCAGCTGGATGTTCTCTATTTCACCCCTCCACTTT
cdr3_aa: CASSWMFSISPLHF

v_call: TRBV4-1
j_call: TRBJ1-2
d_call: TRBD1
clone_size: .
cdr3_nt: TGCGCCAGCAGCCACCGAGGACAGGGGTCGCTTGGCTACACCTTC
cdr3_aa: CASSHRGQGSLGYTF

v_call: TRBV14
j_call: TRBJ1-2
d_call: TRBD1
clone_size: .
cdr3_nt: TGTGCCAACAGCTGGACAGGCTTAGGCGGTTACACCTTC
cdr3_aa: CANSWTGLGGYTF

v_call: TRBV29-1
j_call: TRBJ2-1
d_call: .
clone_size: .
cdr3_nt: TGCAGCGTTGAAGAATTCGTGCAGGGGGGAAATGAGCATTTCTTC
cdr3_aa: CSVEEFVQGGNEHFF

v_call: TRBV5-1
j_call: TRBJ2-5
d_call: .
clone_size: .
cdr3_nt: TGCGCCAGCAGCTTGAGCGGAGGCGAGACCCAGTACTTC
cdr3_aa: CASSLSGGETQYF

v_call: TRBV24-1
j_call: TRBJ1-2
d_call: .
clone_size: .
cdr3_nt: TGTGCCACCAGTCAGGATAACTATGGCTACACCTTC
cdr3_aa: CATSQDNYGYTF

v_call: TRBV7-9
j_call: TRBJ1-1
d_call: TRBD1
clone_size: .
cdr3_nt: TGTGCCAGCAGCTCCGGGGACAGCGAAGCTTTCTTT
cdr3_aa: CASSSGDSEAFF

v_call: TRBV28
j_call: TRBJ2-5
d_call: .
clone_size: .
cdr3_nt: TGTGCCAGCAGCAATACAGCGACCCAAGAGACCCAGTACTTC
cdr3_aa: CASSNTATQETQYF

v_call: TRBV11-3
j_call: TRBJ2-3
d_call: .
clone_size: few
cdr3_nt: TGTGCCAGCAACTTCAGTGGGACAGATACGCAGTATTTT
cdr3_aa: CASNFSGTDTQYF

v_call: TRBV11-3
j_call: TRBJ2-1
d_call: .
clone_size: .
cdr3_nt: TGTGCTAGCAACTTGGGAGGTGGGGATGGTGAGCAGTTCTTC
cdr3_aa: CASNLGGGDGEQFF